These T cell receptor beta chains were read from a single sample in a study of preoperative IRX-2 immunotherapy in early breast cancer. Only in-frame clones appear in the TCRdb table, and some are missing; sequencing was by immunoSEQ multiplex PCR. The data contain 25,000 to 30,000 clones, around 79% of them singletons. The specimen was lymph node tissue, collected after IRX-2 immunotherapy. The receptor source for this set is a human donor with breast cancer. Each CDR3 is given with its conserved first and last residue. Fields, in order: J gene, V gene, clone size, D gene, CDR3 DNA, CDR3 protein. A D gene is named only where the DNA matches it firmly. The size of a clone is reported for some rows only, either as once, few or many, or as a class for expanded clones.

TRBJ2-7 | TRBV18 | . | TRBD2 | TGTGCCAGCTCACCCCCGGGGAGAGCGGGAGGCGCCGAGCAGTACTTC | CASSPPGRAGGAEQYF
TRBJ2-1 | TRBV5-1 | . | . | TGCGCCAGCAGCTTGGGAGGGTTAGGCGATGAGCAGTTCTTC | CASSLGGLGDEQFF
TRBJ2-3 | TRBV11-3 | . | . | TGTGCCAGCAGCTTGACTAGTCCCCCAGATACGCAGTATTTT | CASSLTSPPDTQYF
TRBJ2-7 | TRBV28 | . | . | TGTGCCAGCAGTTTATCCTGGGACTCCCCCCACGAGCAGTACTTC | CASSLSWDSPHEQYF
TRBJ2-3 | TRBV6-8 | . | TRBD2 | TGTGCCACGAGTGCTATTGGGACTAGCGGAGATACGCAGTATTTT | CATSAIGTSGDTQYF
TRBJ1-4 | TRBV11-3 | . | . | TGTGCCAGCAGCTTTCCTTCGGACACCCCAAAACTGTTTTTT | CASSFPSDTPKLFF
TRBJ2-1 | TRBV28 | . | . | TGTGCCAGCAGTTTGATCGGGAGTAACAATGAGCAGTTCTTC | CASSLIGSNNEQFF
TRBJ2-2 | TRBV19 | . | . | TGTGCCAGTATGTGGCTAACCGGGGAGCTGTTTTTT | CASMWLTGELFF
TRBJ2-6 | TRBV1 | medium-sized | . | TGCGCCAGCAGCCTTACGGGACAGGCCTCTGGGGCCAACGTCCTGACTTTC | CASSLTGQASGANVLTF
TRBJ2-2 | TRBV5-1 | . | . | TGCGCCAGCAGCTTGGACCCGAACACCGGGGAGCTGTTTTTT | CASSLDPNTGELFF
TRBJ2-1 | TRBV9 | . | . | TGTGTCAGCAGCGTAGCTTTGAAGAATCCCTACAATGAGCAGTTCTTC | CVSSVALKNPYNEQFF
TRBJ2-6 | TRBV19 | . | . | TGTGCCAGTAGTATGGGTCAGCCTGGGGCCAACGTCCTGACTTTC | CASSMGQPGANVLTF
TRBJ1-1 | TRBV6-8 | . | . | TGTGCCATCAGTGGAATGGGGCTGAACACTGAAGCTTTCTTT | CAISGMGLNTEAFF
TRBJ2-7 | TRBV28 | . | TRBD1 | TGTGCCAGCAGAGGGACAGGCAAGAACTCCTACGAGCAGTACTTC | CASRGTGKNSYEQYF
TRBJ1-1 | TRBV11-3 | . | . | TGTGCCAGCAGCCCCCGTGGATTCGGCACTGAAGCTTTCTTT | CASSPRGFGTEAFF
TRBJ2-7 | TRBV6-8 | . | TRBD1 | TGTGCCAGCAGTTACTCGACGTCAGGGGGTTACGAGCAGTACTTC | CASSYSTSGGYEQYF
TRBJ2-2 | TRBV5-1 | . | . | TGCGCCAGCAGCTTGGCGGTTAGAGGCACCGGGGAGCTGTTTTTT | CASSLAVRGTGELFF
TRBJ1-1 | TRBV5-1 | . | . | TGCGCCAGCAGCCCAAAAGTTGAGGGCGGCACTGAAGCTTTCTTT | CASSPKVEGGTEAFF
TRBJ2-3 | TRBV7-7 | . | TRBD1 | TGTGCCAGCAGCTCCGGACAGGGACTCAGCACAGATACGCAGTATTTT | CASSSGQGLSTDTQYF
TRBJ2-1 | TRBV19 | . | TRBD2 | TGTGCCAGTAGTATAGGCGGTTATTCGACTAGCGGAGGGATCAATGAGCAGTTCTTC | CASSIGGYSTSGGINEQFF
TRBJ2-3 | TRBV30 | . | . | TGTGCCTGGAACAACATCCTAAGCACAGATACGCAGTATTTT | CAWNNILSTDTQYF
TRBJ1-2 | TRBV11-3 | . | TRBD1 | TGTGCCAGCAGCCCGGGACAGGGGTCCTATGGCTACACCTTC | CASSPGQGSYGYTF
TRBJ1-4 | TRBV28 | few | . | TGTGCCAGCAGTTTATTTGGGGGCCATCATGAAAAACTGTTTTTT | CASSLFGGHHEKLFF
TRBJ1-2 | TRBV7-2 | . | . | TGTGCCAGCAGCCGTCCAGGGGAAGACGGCTACACCTTC | CASSRPGEDGYTF
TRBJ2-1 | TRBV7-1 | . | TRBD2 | TGTGCCAGCAGCGCTCAATGGACTAGCGGTTACAATGAGCAGTTCTTC | CASSAQWTSGYNEQFF
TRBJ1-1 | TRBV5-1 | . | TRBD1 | TGCGCCAGCAGCTTGGAGGACAGGGGTTACGTTGATGAAGCTTTCTTT | CASSLEDRGYVDEAFF
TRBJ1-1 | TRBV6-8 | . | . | TGTGCCAGCAGCAACAGGGCCACTGAAGCTTTCTTT | CASSNRATEAFF
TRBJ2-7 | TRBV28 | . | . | TGTGCCAGCAGTTTATGGTCTCAGGGGAGCGACGAGCAGTACTTC | CASSLWSQGSDEQYF
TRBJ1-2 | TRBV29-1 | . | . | TGCAGCGTTGGGAAAGGGTCCTATGGCTACACCTTC | CSVGKGSYGYTF
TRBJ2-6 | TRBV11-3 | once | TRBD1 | TGTGCCAGCAGCAAGGGGACAGGGGTAAGCTCAGGGGCCAACGTCCTGACTTTC | CASSKGTGVSSGANVLTF
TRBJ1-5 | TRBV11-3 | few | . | TGTGCCAGCAGCGGGGACGTTAGCAATCAGCCCCAGCATTTT | CASSGDVSNQPQHF
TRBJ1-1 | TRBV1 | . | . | TGCGCCAGCAGCCCGACCGTGTCGGGGACAGGGGGCACTGAAGCTTTCTTT | CASSPTVSGTGGTEAFF
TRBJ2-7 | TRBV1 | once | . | TGCGCCAGCAGCCAGGGAAGGGGGACCTACGAGCAGTACTTC | CASSQGRGTYEQYF
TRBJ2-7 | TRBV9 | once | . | TGTGCCAGCTTAGGACGCAGCTACGAGCAGTACTTC | CASLGRSYEQYF
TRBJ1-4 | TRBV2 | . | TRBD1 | TGTGCCAGCAGCCGGACAGGGGGGAATGAAAAACTGTTTTTT | CASSRTGGNEKLFF
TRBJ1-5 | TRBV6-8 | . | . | TGTGCCAGCAGTTACCGGGCCAATCAGCCCCAGCATTTT | CASSYRANQPQHF
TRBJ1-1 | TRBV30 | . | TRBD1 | TGTGCCTGGAGGCGCGACAGGGGCCCTAACCAAGCTTTCTTT | CAWRRDRGPNQAFF
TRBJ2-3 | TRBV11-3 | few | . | TGTGCCAGCAGCTTAGAACCTAACACAGATACGCAGTATTTT | CASSLEPNTDTQYF
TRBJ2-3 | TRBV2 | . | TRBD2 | TGTGCCAGCCAGAGGGGACTAGCGGGAGGAGATACGCAGTATTTT | CASQRGLAGGDTQYF
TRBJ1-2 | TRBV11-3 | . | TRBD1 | TGTGCCAGCAGCCAGGGGGCAGGGTATTTTCGTGGCTACACCTTC | CASSQGAGYFRGYTF
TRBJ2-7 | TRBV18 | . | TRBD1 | TGTGCCAGCTCACCAGGGACAGGGCGCGAGCAGTACTTC | CASSPGTGREQYF
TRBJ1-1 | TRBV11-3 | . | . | TGTGCCAGCAGCTTAGGTTGGGGGAACACTGAAGCTTTCTTT | CASSLGWGNTEAFF